This T cell receptor beta chain emerged from a study of T cells in Graves' hyperthyroidism and ophthalmopathy. With a duration under 2 months, the hyperthyroidism was newly diagnosed in patients aged 18 to 65. Those patients with uncontrolled infection, other autoimmune disease, pregnancy or lactation were excluded. The investigators amplified TCR beta CDR3 regions from RNA transcripts. During a first-round RT-PCR of the TCR CDR3, the HTBI primer set was used. MiXCR, run by TCRdb on the multiplex PCR reads, gives a single entry per CDR3 protein. The sample yields roughly 800,000 distinct CDR3 sequences, roughly 37% seen once. The CDR3 runs 14 residues. Trimming left V 2 bases short and J 0 bases short, with 8 bases between. Germline V lookup: CDR1 LNHDA, CDR2 SQIVND (reference sequence). This clonotype has a handful of counts.

Sequenced: blood. The chain carries TRBV19 and TRBJ2-7; D unclear. The origin of this receptor is a man between 18 and 29 years old with Graves' hyperthyroidism. CDR3 residues: CASSIYGSSYEQYF. CDR3 DNA sequence: TGTGCCAGTAGTATATACGGTAGCTCCTACGAGCAGTACTTC. Complete variable domain (other parts from reference TRBV19 and TRBJ2-7): DGGITQSPKYLFRKEGQNVTLSCEQNLNHDAMYWYRQDPGQGLRLIYYSQIVNDFQKGDIAEGYSVSREKKESFPLTVTSAQKNPTAFYLCASSIYGSSYEQYFGPGTRLTVT.